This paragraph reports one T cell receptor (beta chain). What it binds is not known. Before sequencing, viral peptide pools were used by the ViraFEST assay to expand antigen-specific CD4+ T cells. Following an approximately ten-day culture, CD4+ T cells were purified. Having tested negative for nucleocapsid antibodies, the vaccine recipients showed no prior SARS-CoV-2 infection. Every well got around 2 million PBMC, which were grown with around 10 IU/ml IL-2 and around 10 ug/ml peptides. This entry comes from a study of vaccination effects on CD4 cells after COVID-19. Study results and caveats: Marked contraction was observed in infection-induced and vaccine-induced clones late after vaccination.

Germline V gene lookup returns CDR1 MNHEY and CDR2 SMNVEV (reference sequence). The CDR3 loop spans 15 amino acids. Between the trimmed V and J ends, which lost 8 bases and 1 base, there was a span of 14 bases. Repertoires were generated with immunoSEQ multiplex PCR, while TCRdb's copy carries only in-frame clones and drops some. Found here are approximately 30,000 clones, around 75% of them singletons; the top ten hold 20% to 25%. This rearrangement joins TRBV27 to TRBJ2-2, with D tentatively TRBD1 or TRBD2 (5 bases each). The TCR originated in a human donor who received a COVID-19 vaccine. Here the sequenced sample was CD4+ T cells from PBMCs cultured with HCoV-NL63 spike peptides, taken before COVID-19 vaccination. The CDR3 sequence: CASGAGTVNTGELFF. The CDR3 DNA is TGTGCCAGCGGCGCCGGGACGGTGAACACCGGGGAGCTGTTTTTT.